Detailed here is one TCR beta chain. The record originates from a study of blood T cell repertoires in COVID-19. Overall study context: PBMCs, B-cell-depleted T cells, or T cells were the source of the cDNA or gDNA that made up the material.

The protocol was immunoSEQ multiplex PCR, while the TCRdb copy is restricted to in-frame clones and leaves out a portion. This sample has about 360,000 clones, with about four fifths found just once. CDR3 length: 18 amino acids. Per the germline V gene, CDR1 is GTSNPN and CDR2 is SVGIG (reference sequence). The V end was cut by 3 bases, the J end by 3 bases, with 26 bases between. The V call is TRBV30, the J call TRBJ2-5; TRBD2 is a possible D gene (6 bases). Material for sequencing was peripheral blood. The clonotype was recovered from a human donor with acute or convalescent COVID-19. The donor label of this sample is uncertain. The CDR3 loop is CAWSLSRGLSGFKETQYF. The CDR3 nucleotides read TGTGCCTGGAGCCTATCTCGTGGACTATCCGGGTTCAAAGAGACCCAGTACTTC. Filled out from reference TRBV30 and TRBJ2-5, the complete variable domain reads SQTIHQWPATLVQPVGSPLSLECTVEGTSNPNLYWYRQAAGRGLQLLFYSVGIGQISSEVPQNLSASRPQDRQFILSSKKLLLSDSGFYLCAWSLSRGLSGFKETQYFGPGTRLLVL.